The 28 T cell receptor beta chains reported below all come from one sample, sequenced in a study of blood T cell repertoires in COVID-19. Libraries were prepared by immunoSEQ multiplex PCR; TCRdb keeps only in-frame clonotypes and omits some of them. The sample shows 450,000 or so clones, around nine tenths of them seen only once. Sequencing was done on a sample of peripheral blood. The receptor source for this set is a man younger than 30 with COVID-19, enrolled during active disease.

The rearrangement links TRBV14 to TRBJ1-2; 7 nucleotides match TRBD1. V dropped 3 bases and J dropped 2; count of bases not matched to a gene: 0. The V gene's germline CDR1 is SGHDN and CDR2 FVKESK. The CDR3 is 13 residues long. The CDR3 DNA reads TGTGCCAGCAGCCAGGGACAGAACTATGGCTACACCTTC. It codes for CASSQGQNYGYTF.

The CDR3 sequence is CASSLYGRGNNQPQHF. As DNA, the CDR3 is TGTGCCAGCAGCCTATATGGTCGGGGAAATAATCAGCCCCAGCATTTT. The gene calls are TRBV7-3 and TRBJ1-5, with D hard to call. Trimming took off 5 bases at V and 4 bases at J, with 18 bases between the two ends. The CDR3 totals 16 residues. In germline, CDR1 is SGHTA, CDR2 FQGTGA.

The chain is built from TRBV6-5 and TRBJ1-2, with D unresolved. CDR3 length: 12 amino acids. Germline CDR1 MNHEY, CDR2 SVGAGI. Trimming pared 5 bases from V and 3 bases from J, leaving 7 bases between. The CDR3 DNA reads TGTGCCAGCAGTACCGGGGACTATGGCTACACCTTC. Its protein product is CASSTGDYGYTF.

The V and J genes are TRBV5-1 and TRBJ2-2; TRBD1 might be the D (5 bases). Deletions cut 0 bases from V and 0 bases from J, with 9 bases between. Germline V gene lookup returns CDR1 SGHRS and CDR2 YFSETQ. CDR3 size: 16 residues. CDR3 residues: CASSLVSGSNTGELFF. The CDR3 DNA follows: TGCGCCAGCAGCTTGGTTTCAGGGTCGAACACCGGGGAGCTGTTTTTT. Filled out from reference TRBV5-1 and TRBJ2-2, the complete variable domain reads KAGVTQTPRYLIKTRGQQVTLSCSPISGHRSVSWYQQTPGQGLQFLFEYFSETQRNKGNFPGRFSGRQFSNSRSEMNVSTLELGDSALYLCASSLVSGSNTGELFFGEGSRLTVL.

The chain employs TRBV7-3 and TRBJ2-3; 7 bases fit TRBD1. Germline V gene sequence: CDR1 SGHTA, CDR2 FQGTGA. The CDR3 is made up of 15 amino acids. J was trimmed by 2 bases and V by 4 bases; bases with no gene match: 6. The chain's CDR3 is CASSSTGINTDTQYF. CDR3 DNA sequence: TGTGCCAGCAGCTCGACAGGGATCAACACAGATACGCAGTATTTT.

The chain is built from TRBV6-5 and TRBJ1-1; unclear D gene. Deletions cut 11 bases from V and 3 bases from J, with 19 bases between. There are 14 residues in the CDR3. Germline CDR1 and CDR2: MNHEY and SVGAGI. CDR3 DNA sequence: TGTGCCCTGGGCACGCCGGCCCCCTACACTGAAGCTTTCTTT. Encoded protein: CALGTPAPYTEAFF.

This clone showed up just once. The V call is TRBV23-1, the J call TRBJ2-4; D is undetermined. TRBV23-1 is identified as an open reading frame with a role that is uncertain. V was cut by 0 bases and J by 0 bases, with 12 bases left in between. The CDR3 runs to 17 residues. The CDR3: CASSQSSLRLAKNIQYF. The CDR3 nucleotides are TGCGCCAGCAGTCAATCCAGCCTGAGGTTAGCCAAAAACATTCAGTACTTC.

The CDR3: CASSKTALAGTGEQFF. DNA for the CDR3: TGTGCCAGCAGCAAAACCGCACTAGCGGGGACGGGAGAGCAGTTCTTC. The chain joins TRBV11-3 to TRBJ2-1, with 10 bases matching TRBD2. V gave up 5 bases and J gave up 10 bases; unmatched junction bases: 14. This CDR3 has 16 amino acids. Germline values: CDR1 SGHNT, CDR2 YENEEA.

The chain's CDR3 is CASSSGQTYEQYF. CDR3 nucleotide sequence: TGTGCCAGCAGCTCGGGACAGACCTACGAGCAGTACTTC. The chain uses TRBV5-4 and TRBJ2-7; TRBD1 aligns across 7 bases. V dropped 3 bases and J dropped 2; count of bases not matched to a gene: 2. The CDR3 length is 13 residues. Per the germline V gene, CDR1 is SGHNT and CDR2 is YYREEE (reference sequence).

The chain combines TRBV19 with TRBJ1-2, with 7 positions matching TRBD1. This CDR3 spans 15 amino acids. Looked up from germline, CDR1 is LNHDA and CDR2 is SQIVND (reference sequence). V was clipped by 5 bases and J by 3 bases; unmatched bases: 9. Here the CDR3 reads CASSPNRDSYYGYTF. The CDR3 nucleotides are TGTGCCAGTAGTCCAAACCGGGACAGCTACTATGGCTACACCTTC.

The chain is built from TRBV6-5 and TRBJ2-7; TRBD1 is a possible D gene (6 bases). This CDR3 is built from 15 residues. Germline CDR1 and CDR2: MNHEY and SVGAGI. V was clipped by 5 bases and J by 6 bases, with 20 bases between them. CDR3 residues: CASSPPGTYLAEQYF. CDR3 sequence (DNA): TGTGCCAGCAGTCCTCCCGGGACATATCTTGCCGAGCAGTACTTC.

A single count supports this clone. The genes are TRBV2 and TRBJ2-2; 9 nucleotides line up with TRBD2. Unmatched junction bases numbered 3, after V lost 6 bases and J lost 1 base. CDR1 and CDR2 from the germline V gene are SNHLY and FYNNEI. CDR3 length: 15 amino acids. In DNA form, the CDR3 reads TGTGCCAGCAGGTCACTAGCGGGGAACACCGGGGAGCTGTTTTTT. Protein: CASRSLAGNTGELFF. Drawing the rest from reference TRBV2 and TRBJ2-2, the complete variable domain is EPEVTQTPSHQVTQMGQEVILRCVPISNHLYFYWYRQILGQKVEFLVSFYNNEISEKSEIFDDQFSVERPDGSNFTLKIRSTKLEDSAMYFCASRSLAGNTGELFFGEGSRLTVL.

V and J are TRBV18 and TRBJ2-7; TRBD2 is a possible D gene (5 bases). The length of the CDR3 is 13 residues. From germline, CDR1 is KGHSH and CDR2 LQKENI. Trimming removed 3 bases from V and 0 bases from J, with 6 bases in between. The CDR3 bases are TGTGCCAGCTCACCGAGGGACTCCTACGAGCAGTACTTC. This gives the protein CASSPRDSYEQYF.

The V call is TRBV18, the J call TRBJ1-5, with D unclear. The CDR3 totals 13 residues. The germline V gene encodes CDR1 KGHSH and CDR2 LQKENI. Trimming stripped 3 bases from V and 5 bases from J, with 8 bases between. CDR3 nucleotide sequence: TGTGCCAGCTCACCCGGCCTAGATCAGCCCCAGCATTTT. Translated, it gives CASSPGLDQPQHF.

V and J are TRBV24-1 and TRBJ2-2, with 7 bases matching TRBD1. CDR3 length: 15 amino acids. Losses at the gene ends were 6 bases for V and 2 bases for J; bases not matched to a gene: 5. In germline, CDR1 is KGHDR, CDR2 SFDVKD. DNA of the CDR3: TGTGCCACCAGTCCCGGGACAGCCAACACCGGGGAGCTGTTTTTT. Translating gives CATSPGTANTGELFF.

The chain links TRBV27 to TRBJ1-1, with 7 bases lining up with TRBD1. This CDR3 is built from 16 residues. The germline gives CDR1 MNHEY, CDR2 SMNVEV (reference sequence). V shed 4 bases, J shed 7 bases, and the junction held 15 bases outside the gene matches. As DNA, the CDR3 is TGTGCCAGCAGTTCAGTCTTAGGACAGGAAGTGGGTGAAGCTTTCTTT. Protein: CASSSVLGQEVGEAFF.

The chain uses TRBV6-1 and TRBJ1-6; perhaps TRBD1 as D (6 bases). The CDR3 extends over 15 amino acids. The ends were cut back, 2 bases at V and 8 bases at J, with 13 bases in the middle. Germline V lookup: CDR1 MNHNS, CDR2 SASEGT. CDR3 sequence reads: CASSERQAWDSPLHF. The CDR3 DNA sequence: TGTGCCAGCAGTGAAAGACAGGCCTGGGATTCACCCCTCCACTTT.

The J gene is TRBJ2-7, the V gene TRBV30; 9 bases align to TRBD1. This CDR3 spans 18 amino acids. Trimming took 4 bases from V and 0 from J; bases not matched to a gene: 16. CDR1 is GTSNPN, CDR2 SVGIG, per germline (reference sequence). The CDR3 sequence is CAWTSVPGQGRSSYEQYF. The DNA for the CDR3 is TGTGCCTGGACGTCCGTCCCGGGACAGGGCCGGAGCTCCTACGAGCAGTACTTC.

The CDR3: CASSDGASNQPQHF. In DNA form, the CDR3 reads TGCGCCAGCAGCGACGGAGCTAGCAATCAGCCCCAGCATTTT. The genes are TRBV4-1 and TRBJ1-5; D unresolved. V was cut by 5 bases and J by 0 bases, with 8 bases left in between. The V gene's germline CDR1 is MGHRA and CDR2 YSYEKL. This CDR3 region has 14 residues.

V and J are TRBV9 and TRBJ2-2, with D possibly being TRBD2 (6 bases). CDR1 SGDLS and CDR2 YYNGEE come from the germline V gene. Trimming took off 0 bases at V and 6 bases at J, with 18 bases between the two ends. The CDR3 consists of 17 residues. DNA of the CDR3: TGTGCCAGCAGCGTAGCTAGCGACAGTGGAGGGGCCGGGGAGCTGTTTTTT. Translating gives CASSVASDSGGAGELFF.

This rearrangement joins TRBV13 to TRBJ1-5; D not resolved. Deletions cut 4 bases from V and 8 bases from J, with 9 bases between. This CDR3 contains 12 residues. CDR1 and CDR2 from the germline V gene are PRHDT and FYEKMQ (reference sequence). The CDR3 protein is CASSSESEPQHF. CDR3 nucleotides: TGTGCCAGCAGCTCCGAGTCTGAGCCCCAGCATTTT. Full variable domain (rest looked up from reference TRBV13 and TRBJ1-5): AAGVIQSPRHLIKEKRETATLKCYPIPRHDTVYWYQQGPGQDPQFLISFYEKMQSDKGSIPDRFSAQQFSDYHSELNMSSLELGDSALYFCASSSESEPQHFGDGTRLSIL.

The chain joins TRBV29-1 to TRBJ1-1, with 8 bases aligning to TRBD1. The CDR3 is 13 residues long. Per the germline V gene, CDR1 is SQVTM and CDR2 is ANQGSEA. The V segment lost 6 bases and the J segment 2 bases; nucleotides outside the gene matches: 5. In DNA form, the CDR3 reads TGCAGCGTAGGACAGGGTGATAACACTGAAGCTTTCTTT. Amino acids: CSVGQGDNTEAFF.

The rearrangement joins TRBV5-8 to TRBJ2-3; 11 bases align to TRBD1. The trim removed 4 bases at V and 3 bases at J, leaving 7 bases unmatched. CDR1 SGHTS and CDR2 YDEGEE come from the germline V gene. The CDR3 loop spans 16 amino acids. CDR3 sequence: CASSTGTGGRTDTQYF. The DNA for the CDR3 is TGTGCCAGCAGCACCGGGACAGGGGGGCGTACAGATACGCAGTATTTT.

This sequence joins TRBV5-1 and TRBJ1-4; possibly TRBD1 for D (6 bases). V was cut by 4 bases and J by 6 bases, with 16 bases left in between. CDR3 size: 15 residues. Looked up from germline, CDR1 is SGHRS and CDR2 is YFSETQ. CDR3: CASSVTGSEDEKLFF. Here the CDR3 DNA reads TGCGCCAGCAGCGTAACAGGGTCCGAAGATGAAAAACTGTTTTTT. The full variable domain, in which reference TRBV5-1 and TRBJ1-4 provide the parts outside the CDR3, is KAGVTQTPRYLIKTRGQQVTLSCSPISGHRSVSWYQQTPGQGLQFLFEYFSETQRNKGNFPGRFSGRQFSNSRSEMNVSTLELGDSALYLCASSVTGSEDEKLFFGSGTQLSVL.

The chain couples TRBV27 to TRBJ2-7; D perhaps matches TRBD1 (6 bases). This CDR3 is built from 14 residues. V dropped 5 bases and J dropped 1 base, with 12 bases sitting between them. From germline, CDR1 is MNHEY and CDR2 SMNVEV (reference sequence). The CDR3 DNA reads as TGTGCCAGCAGTCTACAGGGAAAATCCTACGAGCAGTACTTC. This codes for CASSLQGKSYEQYF.

The chain links TRBV5-8 to TRBJ2-5; the match to TRBD1 covers 9 bases. V gave up 4 bases and J gave up 0 bases; unmatched junction bases: 4. Germline assignment: CDR1 SGHTS and CDR2 YDEGEE. CDR3 size: 15 residues. The CDR3 nucleotides read TGTGCCAGCAGCCTGACAGGGGGGAACCAAGAGACCCAGTACTTC. The encoded protein is CASSLTGGNQETQYF. Together with reference TRBV5-8 and TRBJ2-5, the CDR3 gives the full variable domain: EAGVTQSPTHLIKTRGQQATLRCSPISGHTSVYWYQQALGLGLQFLLWYDEGEERNRGNFPPRFSGRQFPNYSSELNVNALELEDSALYLCASSLTGGNQETQYFGPGTRLLVL.

The chain recombines TRBV19 with TRBJ1-5, with a tentative D call TRBD1 (5 bases). The germline V gene has CDR1 LNHDA and CDR2 SQIVND (reference sequence). Trimming removed 7 bases from V and 5 bases from J, with 15 bases in between. This CDR3 comprises 14 residues. The CDR3 sequence: CASTVEGGDQPQHF. The CDR3 DNA follows: TGTGCCAGTACCGTAGAAGGAGGGGATCAGCCCCAGCATTTT.

This clone appeared once. The V gene is TRBV16, the J gene TRBJ1-6; D is unresolved. The CDR3 loop spans 17 amino acids. Per the germline V gene, CDR1 is KGHSY and CDR2 is FQNENV. Trimming cost V 3 bases and J 3 bases, with 15 bases left between them. The CDR3 reads CASSQLPTAIYNSPLHF. In nucleotides, the CDR3 is TGTGCCAGCAGCCAGCTACCGACTGCCATCTATAATTCACCCCTCCACTTT.